This T cell receptor (beta chain) was obtained from a study of T-cell reconstitution after alpha-beta-depleted transplantation in children. Germline V CDR1 and CDR2: DFQATT, SNEGSKA (reference sequence). CDR3 length equals 11 residues. V lost 2 bases and J 10 bases, leaving 8 bases between the germline ends. Preparation of the TCRbeta library was carried out with unique molecular identifiers. TCRdb ran MiXCR on the PCR reads and lists one entry per CDR3 protein. The sample contains 600,000 to 700,000 distinct CDR3 sequences, approximately 17% of which appear only once. This clonotype was seen many times.

The sample here was PBMCs from the stem cell graft donor, taken from the stem cell graft. V is TRBV20-1 and J is TRBJ1-4; possibly TRBD1 for D (5 bases). This TCR was sampled from a human donor who donated a stem cell graft to a child with acute myeloid leukemia. In nucleotides, the CDR3 is TGCAGTGCTAGACAGGGTGCAAAACTGTTTTTT. This translates into CSARQGAKLFF.